This T cell receptor (beta chain) was documented in a study of blood T cell repertoires in COVID-19 (dated by TCRdb to the early 2020s). With respect to the entire study: Samples covering the acute and convalescent phases of COVID-19 were provided by collaborators in the United States, Italy and Spain. Sample metadata almost always included a de-identified subject ID, COVID-19 status, age in years and sex. Where HLA class I and class II types were available, the types were taken from metadata supplied by the sample provider, not from assay-based typing. The material from the prospective study consisted of cDNA or gDNA derived from T cells, B-cell-depleted T cells, or PBMCs. Samples were obtained from the ongoing ImmuneRACE study (first 160 participants) and from roughly 1,300 subjects provided by 6 global collaborators. The repertoires were released in a freely available public database meant as a resource for research on the immune response to SARS-CoV-2. The dataset comprised deeply sampled blood TCRbeta repertoires from subjects exposed to, actively infected with, or recovered from COVID-19. What the study reported, not specific to this receptor: Clinical and demographic metadata were provided uncurated, with the amount varying by source and participant.

TCRbeta CDR3 regions were amplified from genomic DNA using the immunoSEQ Assay, a bias-controlled multiplex PCR. Per the source publication's procedure: Nucleated cell counts per sample were estimated from amplification of reference gene primers within the assay. To quantify the absolute abundance of each unique TCRbeta CDR3 rearrangement, sequence reads were collapsed and filtered. For each sample, productive Simpson clonality was calculated as the square root of Simpson's diversity index over productive rearrangements. TCRdb provides this immuneACCESS table in a form limited to in-frame rearrangements. Some clones are lacking; in checked studies, under half of them reflect an unresolved V gene, and why the rest are absent is not known. The V and J calls and the clone size are those of that table, but D and trimming were determined from the DNA. The sample profile shows 350,000 or so clones; 70% to 90% of them were found once. Clones ranked in the top ten supply around 4.5% of the sample.

The CDR1 and CDR2 encoded by the germline V gene are MGHRA and YSYEKL. The CDR3 holds 16 amino acids from the cysteine to the phenylalanine. Of all the DNA, just the CDR3 is kept, 48 bases in frame from base 1. Germline trimming amounts to 0 bases on V and 4 bases on J, with 7 as the count of junction bases outside the gene matches. This clone was detected once. It has no known antigen specificity. No base quality values were provided; no much bigger clone lies one nucleotide off. Participants in the prospective study were aged about 18 to 95 years, lived in 24 United States geographic areas, and enrolled through a virtual design. In the prospective study, participants were assigned to cohorts based on the clinical history participants reported in a screening survey and a study questionnaire. Mobile phlebotomists in the prospective study collected whole blood, serum and a nasopharyngeal or oropharyngeal swab from every participant. Participants in the prospective study had the option to provide additional blood draws and questionnaires over a 2-month period. Blood samples from the prospective study were shipped frozen or at room temperature prior to DNA extraction.

The sequence links TRBV4-1 to TRBJ1-2, with 8 bases aligning to TRBD1. The clonotype comes from a woman between 35 and 50 years old with acute COVID-19. Input material: PBMCs or T cells enriched from blood (not recorded which). CDR3 region: CASSQEPGDRRYGYTF. At the DNA level, the sequence is TGCGCCAGCAGCCAAGAACCTGGGGACAGGCGCTATGGCTACACCTTC.